Sequencing of this T cell receptor beta chain was carried out in a study of blood T cell repertoires in COVID-19. The wider study: The study drew acute and convalescent COVID-19 samples from the United States, Italy and Spain.

Original data processing: For nucleated cells, counts were estimated from reference gene primer amplification. Here immunoSEQ multiplex PCR was the method, and the copy in TCRdb shows in-frame clones only, minus some. The V and J calls and clone size were taken over from that table, and D and trimming were inferred from the DNA. Altogether a few hundred thousand clones are present, about nine tenths being singletons, with the ten largest covering roughly 3.9%. The receptor was isolated from a man aged 55 to 70 who had recovered from COVID-19. Specimen: peripheral blood.

Here the CDR3 reads CASSSTRSSWDTQYF. CDR3 DNA: TGTGCCAGCAGCTCGACTAGGTCAAGTTGGGATACGCAGTATTTT. This chain links TRBV7-3 with TRBJ2-3; D might be TRBD2 (6 bases). This CDR3 has 15 amino acids. The V gene lost 4 bases and the J gene lost 6 bases, with 17 bases spanning the gap. Germline values: CDR1 SGHTA, CDR2 FQGTGA. Filled out from reference TRBV7-3 and TRBJ2-3, the complete variable domain reads GAGVSQTPSNKVTEKGKYVELRCDPISGHTALYWYRQSLGQGPEFLIYFQGTGAADDSGLPNDRFFAVRPEGSVSTLKIQRTERGDSAVYLCASSSTRSSWDTQYFGPGTRLTVL.